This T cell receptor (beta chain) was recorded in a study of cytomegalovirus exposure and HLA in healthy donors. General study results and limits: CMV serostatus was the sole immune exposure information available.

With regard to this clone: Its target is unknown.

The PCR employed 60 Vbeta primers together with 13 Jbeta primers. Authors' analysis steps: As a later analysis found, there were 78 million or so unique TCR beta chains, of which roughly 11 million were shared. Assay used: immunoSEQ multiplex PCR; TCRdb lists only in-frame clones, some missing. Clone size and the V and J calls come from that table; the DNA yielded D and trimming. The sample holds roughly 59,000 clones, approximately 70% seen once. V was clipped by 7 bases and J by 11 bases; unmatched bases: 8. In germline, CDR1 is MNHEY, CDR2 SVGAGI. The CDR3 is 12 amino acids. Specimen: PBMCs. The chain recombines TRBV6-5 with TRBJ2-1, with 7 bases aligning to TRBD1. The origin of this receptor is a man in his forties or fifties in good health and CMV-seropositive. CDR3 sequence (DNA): TGTGCCAGCACGAAAACACAGGGGCAGCAGTTCTTC. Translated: CASTKTQGQQFF.